The clone carrying this T cell receptor beta chain came up many times. The germline CDR1 and CDR2 sequences are SEHNR and FQNEAQ (reference sequence). The CDR3 runs to 16 residues. Trimming cost V 0 bases and J 4 bases; bases outside gene matches: 4. The data were taken from a study of prognosis after radiotherapy for stage I lung cancer. Genomic DNA served as the source from which two-round multiplex PCR generated TCR beta CDR3 amplicons. Amplification during the initial PCR round employed primers specific to each TRBV and TRBJ gene. TCRdb passed the multiplex PCR reads through MiXCR, listing each CDR3 protein once. The data contain roughly 27,000 distinct CDR3 sequences, roughly 50% of them seen just once; the ten biggest clones take up more than 13%.

The specimen was PBMCs, collected before or after stereotactic body radiation therapy (not recorded which). The clonotype originates from a donor aged 50 or older with non-small cell lung cancer. The chain links TRBV7-9 to TRBJ2-1; 9 bases are shared with TRBD2. The CDR3 DNA sequence: TGTGCCAGCAGCTTAGCGGGCGGGAGGGGGTACAATGAGCAGTTCTTC. It is translated as CASSLAGGRGYNEQFF.